This T cell receptor beta chain was retrieved from a study of T cell clonotyping in hematopoietic cell transplantation. Study-level results: No sorting was done, leaving CD4 and CD8 contributions mixed.

A remark on this clone: Antigen specificity is unknown.

V lost 7 bases and J lost 5; bases outside the gene matches: 2. Germline V gene lookup returns CDR1 MNHNY and CDR2 SVGAGI (reference sequence). CDR3 length: 12 residues. The repertoire was sequenced with immunoSEQ multiplex PCR; TCRdb's copy has only in-frame clones and lacks some. The top ten hold more than 13% of the sample, which has several thousand clones, about 30% seen once. The V gene is TRBV6-6, the J gene TRBJ2-4, with 7 bases that match TRBD1. This clonotype originated in a male patient between 40 and 49 years old who had an allogeneic stem cell transplant from an unrelated donor, so the T cells may come from the graft donor. Some clones in this sample may be carry-over from other donors' samples. Sequenced here: peripheral blood mononuclear cells, sampled 180 days after allogeneic stem cell transplant. CDR3 in amino acids: CASNDRENIQYF. In DNA, the CDR3 is TGTGCCAGCAATGACAGGGAAAACATTCAGTACTTC.